Shown below are 21 T cell receptor beta chains from a single sample sequenced in a study of blood T cell repertoires in COVID-19. Method: immunoSEQ multiplex PCR; TCRdb's copy keeps in-frame clones and lacks some. The sample carries 230,000 or so clones, nearly 90% recorded once. The material sequenced was peripheral blood. These receptors were obtained from a woman aged 40 to 50 who had recovered from COVID-19.

This chain connects TRBV7-2 to TRBJ2-2; 12 bases match TRBD2. The CDR3 runs to 16 residues. V lost 6 bases, J lost 12 bases, and 14 bases stayed unmatched. Germline V gene data show CDR1 as SGHTA and CDR2 as FQGNSA. CDR3 sequence: CASRPTSGGTPGKLFF. DNA of the CDR3: TGTGCCAGCAGGCCGACTAGCGGGGGAACACCGGGGAAGCTGTTTTTT.

The rearrangement uses TRBV7-2 and TRBJ2-7, with a weak D call TRBD2 (6 bases). Germline V gives CDR1 SGHTA, CDR2 FQGNSA. V shed 1 base and J shed 9 bases, with 19 bases lying between them. The CDR3 is 15 amino acids. The CDR3 loop reads CASSLGSGGEVGQYV. As DNA, the CDR3 is TGTGCCAGCAGCTTAGGTTCCGGGGGAGAAGTCGGGCAGTACGTC.

To note about this clone: This sample includes further DNA sequences coding for the same CDR3. This chain connects TRBV30 to TRBJ1-5; a weak D match, TRBD1 (5 bases). V was clipped by 2 bases and J by 5 bases, with 10 bases between them. Germline V CDR1 and CDR2: GTSNPN, SVGIG (reference sequence). CDR3 size: 13 residues. CDR3 protein: CAWSTGGDQPQHF. CDR3 coding DNA: TGTGCCTGGAGTACTGGAGGGGATCAGCCCCAGCATTTT. Together with reference TRBV30 and TRBJ1-5, the CDR3 gives the full variable domain: SQTIHQWPATLVQPVGSPLSLECTVEGTSNPNLYWYRQAAGRGLQLLFYSVGIGQISSEVPQNLSASRPQDRQFILSSKKLLLSDSGFYLCAWSTGGDQPQHFGDGTRLSIL.

This chain connects TRBV7-6 to TRBJ2-1, with unresolved D. V was cut by 0 bases and J by 4 bases, with 16 bases left in between. This CDR3 contains 17 residues. Per germline, CDR1 SGHVS and CDR2 FNYEAQ. The CDR3 DNA is TGTGCCAGCAGCTTAGCGCCTGAGATTAGCAGATACAATGAGCAGTTCTTC. It specifies CASSLAPEISRYNEQFF.

J is TRBJ2-5 and V is TRBV30; D perhaps matches TRBD1 (6 bases). The germline V gene has CDR1 GTSNPN and CDR2 SVGIG (reference sequence). Trimming stripped 3 bases from V and 7 bases from J, with 18 bases between. The CDR3 extends over 14 amino acids. CDR3 DNA: TGTGCCTGGAGCATCAGGGGACGGAGCGCGACCCAGTACTTC. Its translation is CAWSIRGRSATQYF. The full variable domain, with the rest looked up from reference TRBV30 and TRBJ2-5, is SQTIHQWPATLVQPVGSPLSLECTVEGTSNPNLYWYRQAAGRGLQLLFYSVGIGQISSEVPQNLSASRPQDRQFILSSKKLLLSDSGFYLCAWSIRGRSATQYFGPGTRLLVL.

This clone was observed once. V usage is TRBV5-1 and J usage is TRBJ2-1, with 10 bases aligning to TRBD2. Germline V gene sequence: CDR1 SGHRS, CDR2 YFSETQ. The CDR3 is 18 residues long. The V gene end was trimmed by 0 bases and the J gene end by 8 bases; junction bases not matched to a gene: 14. CDR3 DNA: TGCGCCAGCAGCTTGGGGCTAGCGGGAGTGGTGGGCTTGGATGAGCAGTTCTTC. This gives the protein CASSLGLAGVVGLDEQFF.

This clone was seen just once. The CDR3 coding sequence is TGTGCCAGCAGTTTCCGAGGGCGCGGTAACTATGGCTACACCTTC. Translation gives CASSFRGRGNYGYTF. The V call is TRBV27, the J call TRBJ1-2; no clear D. V shed 3 bases and J shed 1 base, with 12 bases lying between them. CDR3 size: 15 residues. Looked up from germline, CDR1 is MNHEY and CDR2 is SMNVEV (reference sequence).

This chain connects TRBV2 to TRBJ2-7; 10 bases map to TRBD1. The ends lost 1 base at V and 2 bases at J; junction bases unmatched: 2. The germline V gene encodes CDR1 SNHLY and CDR2 FYNNEI. This CDR3 has 15 residues. The CDR3 sequence is CASSEEDRGTYEQYF. CDR3 in DNA: TGTGCCAGCAGTGAAGAGGACAGGGGGACCTACGAGCAGTACTTC. Full variable domain (outside the CDR3, taken from reference TRBV2 and TRBJ2-7): EPEVTQTPSHQVTQMGQEVILRCVPISNHLYFYWYRQILGQKVEFLVSFYNNEISEKSEIFDDQFSVERPDGSNFTLKIRSTKLEDSAMYFCASSEEDRGTYEQYFGPGTRLTVT.

This sequence joins TRBV6-5 and TRBJ2-7, with a weak D call TRBD2 (6 bases). The CDR3 runs to 15 residues. V shed 6 bases and J shed 0 bases, with 15 bases lying between them. Germline-derived CDR1 and CDR2 are MNHEY and SVGAGI. As DNA, the CDR3 is TGTGCCAGCAGCTCCCGGGACGGGAGCTCCTACGAGCAGTACTTC. Translated, it gives CASSSRDGSSYEQYF.

The chain has TRBV6-1 and TRBJ2-2; D might be TRBD2 (5 bases). From germline, CDR1 is MNHNS and CDR2 SASEGT. The CDR3 runs to 15 residues. The V gene lost 2 bases and the J gene lost 5 bases, with 12 bases spanning the gap. The DNA for the CDR3 is TGTGCCAGCAGTGAAATTGGACTTTGGACCGGGGAGCTGTTTTTT. It encodes CASSEIGLWTGELFF.

This chain uses TRBV7-9 with TRBJ2-1; TRBD2 matches 7 bases. Germline CDR1 SEHNR, CDR2 FQNEAQ (reference sequence). There are 17 residues in the CDR3. Trimming cost V 1 base and J 5 bases; bases outside gene matches: 11. This CDR3 reads CASSLGSWAGVDNEQFF. The CDR3 DNA follows: TGTGCCAGCAGCTTAGGGAGTTGGGCGGGAGTCGACAATGAGCAGTTCTTC.

CDR3 sequence (DNA): TGTGCCAGCAGTTCCGGAGCTAGCGGGGGCACAGATACGCAGTATTTT. This sequence encodes CASSSGASGGTDTQYF. This chain connects TRBV6-5 to TRBJ2-3; 9 nucleotides agree with TRBD2. The germline V gene has CDR1 MNHEY and CDR2 SVGAGI. After removal of 4 bases from V and 1 base from J, the junction contained 6 bases not matched to a gene. The CDR3 is made up of 16 amino acids.

The chain recombines TRBV19 with TRBJ2-7; 10 bases are a match to TRBD1. Germline loops: CDR1 LNHDA, CDR2 SQIVND (reference sequence). CDR3 length: 16 amino acids. The junction had 8 bases not matched to a gene; V was cut back by 4 bases and J by 2 bases. The CDR3 spells CASSNRPGQGPYEQYV. The CDR3 nucleotides read TGTGCCAGTAGTAACCGACCGGGACAGGGGCCCTACGAGCAGTACGTC.

The V gene is TRBV2, the J gene TRBJ2-1; 9 positions match TRBD1. Germline V gene lookup returns CDR1 SNHLY and CDR2 FYNNEI. Unmatched junction bases numbered 3, after V lost 7 bases and J lost 8 bases. The CDR3 contains 12 residues. This chain's CDR3 is CASMDRGHEQFF. The CDR3 DNA follows: TGTGCCAGCATGGACAGGGGCCATGAGCAGTTCTTC. Full variable domain (remainder filled in from reference TRBV2 and TRBJ2-1): EPEVTQTPSHQVTQMGQEVILRCVPISNHLYFYWYRQILGQKVEFLVSFYNNEISEKSEIFDDQFSVERPDGSNFTLKIRSTKLEDSAMYFCASMDRGHEQFFGPGTRLTVL.

The chain couples TRBV5-6 to TRBJ1-4; D is ambiguous. The CDR3 contains 14 residues. Germline CDR1 reads SGHDT; CDR2 reads YYEEEE. Trimming stripped 1 base from V and 6 bases from J, with 10 bases between. CDR3 sequence reads: CASSLRGNDEKLFF. The CDR3 DNA is TGTGCCAGCAGCTTGCGAGGTAACGATGAAAAACTGTTTTTT.

There are a few counts of this clone. The chain is built from TRBV2 and TRBJ1-2; 7 positions agree with TRBD1. V dropped 6 bases and J dropped 7; count of bases not matched to a gene: 8. The CDR3 covers 13 residues. Germline V gene lookup returns CDR1 SNHLY and CDR2 FYNNEI. For the CDR3, the DNA is TGTGCCAGCAGAGCTTTGGCAGGGGGTGGCTACACCTTC. Translating gives CASRALAGGGYTF. The entire variable domain, with the rest obtained from reference TRBV2 and TRBJ1-2, is as follows: EPEVTQTPSHQVTQMGQEVILRCVPISNHLYFYWYRQILGQKVEFLVSFYNNEISEKSEIFDDQFSVERPDGSNFTLKIRSTKLEDSAMYFCASRALAGGGYTFGSGTRLTVV.

The gene calls are TRBV19 and TRBJ2-3, with D possibly TRBD1 on 5 matching bases. There are 14 residues in the CDR3. Trimming took 3 bases from V and 8 from J, leaving 15 bases between them. Germline assignment: CDR1 LNHDA and CDR2 SQIVND (reference sequence). The CDR3 reads CASSINIRVGTQYF. In DNA form, the CDR3 reads TGTGCCAGTAGTATTAATATCAGGGTTGGTACGCAGTATTTT.

V is TRBV18 and J is TRBJ2-3, with D possibly being TRBD1 (5 bases). V lost 5 bases and J 1 base, leaving 16 bases between the germline ends. The germline V gene encodes CDR1 KGHSH and CDR2 LQKENI. The CDR3 runs to 16 residues. CDR3 nucleotide sequence: TGTGCCAGCTCAGTTACAGGCCCCGTGGGCACAGATACGCAGTATTTT. This translates into CASSVTGPVGTDTQYF.

This clone was seen a single time. CDR3 sequence: CASSLGAGGQGYGYTF. The CDR3 DNA is TGTGCCAGCAGCTTGGGCGCAGGGGGCCAGGGCTATGGCTACACCTTC. The chain has TRBV5-6 and TRBJ1-2; 8 bases fit TRBD1. Per the germline V gene, CDR1 is SGHDT and CDR2 is YYEEEE. This CDR3 contains 16 residues. J lost 4 bases, V lost 0 bases, and 8 bases had no gene match.

The V and J genes are TRBV5-1 and TRBJ2-7; TRBD2 agrees at 9 bases. CDR3 length: 15 amino acids. Germline loops: CDR1 SGHRS, CDR2 YFSETQ. The junction had 10 bases not matched to a gene; V was cut back by 3 bases and J by 6 bases. The CDR3 spells CASSSKSGGHGEQYF. DNA for the CDR3: TGCGCCAGCAGCTCGAAGAGCGGGGGGCATGGCGAGCAGTACTTC.

The chain couples TRBV28 to TRBJ1-1; TRBD1 is a possible D gene (5 bases). V lost 9 bases, J lost 4 bases, and 9 bases lay in between. The CDR3 runs to 11 residues. CDR1 and CDR2 from the germline V gene are MDHEN and SYDVKM. The CDR3 here is CASGQGTEAFF. CDR3 nucleotides: TGTGCCAGTGGGCAGGGCACTGAAGCTTTCTTT.